Listed here are 21 T cell receptor beta chains from one sample, sequenced in a study of post-analysis software for immune sequencing data. Study results and caveats: Roughly five TRBV segments were significantly more frequent in patients than in controls. TRBV5-6, TRBV5-1 and TRBV20-1 were among these segments.

No cognate antigen is known for these TCRs. Carried by the TCR beta cDNA libraries were unique molecular identifiers. TCRdb reprocessed the PCR reads via MiXCR and lists one record per CDR3 protein. Among about 760,000 distinct CDR3 sequences listed, just under 30% were seen once. The sample consisted of blood. These receptors were taken from a girl between 10 and 17 years old with multiple sclerosis.

This clonotype was counted between two and nine times. The CDR3 sequence is CASAHALTPAGEQFF. In DNA form, the CDR3 reads TGTGCCAGCGCTCACGCCTTGACCCCTGCGGGAGAGCAGTTCTTC. The gene calls are TRBV6-2 or TRBV6-3 and TRBJ2-1; D may be TRBD2 (6 bases). The germline gives CDR1 MNHEY, CDR2 SVGEGT. The ends were cut back, 8 bases at V and 10 bases at J, with 24 bases in the middle. This CDR3 has 15 residues.

This clonotype appeared a few times. The chain couples TRBV29-1 to TRBJ2-5; D ambiguous. The CDR3 totals 10 residues. V shed 5 bases and J shed 5 bases, with 6 bases lying between them. Germline V gene data show CDR1 as SQVTM and CDR2 as ANQGSEA. The CDR3 is CSVLRETQYF. In nucleotides, the CDR3 is TGCAGCGTTTTGAGGGAGACCCAGTACTTC. Looking up the rest from reference TRBV29-1 and TRBJ2-5 gives the full variable domain: SAVISQKPSRDICQRGTSLTIQCQVDSQVTMMFWYRQQPGQSLTLIATANQGSEATYESGFVIDKFPISRPNLTFSTLTVSNMSPEDSSIYLCSVLRETQYFGPGTRLLVL.

This clonotype appeared a few times. The chain recombines TRBV11-2 with TRBJ2-5, with 10 bases identical to TRBD1. This CDR3 has 16 amino acids. Per the germline V gene, CDR1 is SGHAT and CDR2 is FQNNGV. Trimming at V came to 3 bases and at J to 5 bases, leaving 9 bases not matched to a gene. The CDR3 DNA is TGTGCCAGCAGCTTCACCGGGACAGGGGTCTTTGAGACCCAGTACTTC. Translated: CASSFTGTGVFETQYF.

This clonotype has a handful of counts. The rearrangement uses TRBV28 and TRBJ2-7; a possible D gene is TRBD1 (6 bases). This CDR3 contains 14 residues. Germline-derived CDR1 and CDR2 are MDHEN and SYDVKM. Between the trimmed V and J ends, which lost 5 bases and 1 base, there was a span of 12 bases. The CDR3 DNA follows: TGTGCCAGCAGTCCTGACAGGCGATCCTACGAGCAGTACTTC. It encodes CASSPDRRSYEQYF.

This clonotype has just a few counts. The J gene is TRBJ2-3, the V gene TRBV7-2, with TRBD1 matching over 8 bases. Germline-derived CDR1 and CDR2 are SGHTA and FQGNSA. The V and J ends lost 3 bases and 0 bases, in that order; junction bases with no gene match: 2. The CDR3 totals 15 residues. The CDR3: CASSFWDRSTDTQYF. The CDR3 coding sequence is TGTGCCAGCAGCTTTTGGGACAGGAGCACAGATACGCAGTATTTT. The full variable domain, with the rest looked up from reference TRBV7-2 and TRBJ2-3, is GAGVSQSPSNKVTEKGKDVELRCDPISGHTALYWYRQSLGQGLEFLIYFQGNSAPDKSGLPSDRFSAERTGGSVSTLTIQRTQQEDSAVYLCASSFWDRSTDTQYFGPGTRLTVL.

Only a few counts were recorded for this clonotype. The chain combines TRBV29-1 with TRBJ1-1; a possible D gene is TRBD1 (5 bases). V dropped 3 bases and J dropped 5 bases, with 7 bases sitting between them. The CDR3 contains 11 residues. Looked up from germline, CDR1 is SQVTM and CDR2 is ANQGSEA. CDR3 sequence (DNA): TGCAGCGTTGAGGGGGTAACTGAAGCTTTCTTT. Translating it yields CSVEGVTEAFF.

The chain is built from TRBV28 and TRBJ2-5; D is undetermined. V lost 7 bases, J lost 3 bases, and 9 bases lay in between. CDR1 and CDR2 from the germline V gene are MDHEN and SYDVKM. The length of the CDR3 is 12 residues. In DNA form, the CDR3 reads TGTGCCAGCAAGGTGGGGAAAGAGACCCAGTACTTC. This codes for CASKVGKETQYF.

This clonotype has just a few counts. This rearrangement joins TRBV5-6 to TRBJ2-4, with D hard to call. The CDR3 is made up of 12 amino acids. The germline V gene has CDR1 SGHDT and CDR2 YYEEEE. V lost 0 bases to trimming and J lost 7 bases, with 5 bases between them. This CDR3 is CASSLGWNIQYF. DNA for the CDR3: TGTGCCAGCAGCTTGGGTTGGAACATTCAGTACTTC.

This clonotype was picked up one time. The rearrangement links TRBV20-1 to TRBJ1-5, with a tentative D call TRBD1 (6 bases). This CDR3 comprises 15 residues. The germline V and J ends were trimmed by 5 bases and 5 bases, with 19 bases remaining between them. From germline, CDR1 is DFQATT and CDR2 SNEGSKA (reference sequence). CDR3 in DNA: TGCAGTGCTTCAAGAGGAGGACAGCTCGATCAGCCCCAGCATTTT. It translates to CSASRGGQLDQPQHF.

The chain recombines TRBV4-1 with TRBJ2-7; TRBD2 matches 7 bases. This CDR3 has 13 amino acids. Germline lookup yields CDR1 MGHRA and CDR2 YSYEKL. J lost 5 bases, V lost 2 bases, and 3 bases had no gene match. The CDR3 nucleotides are TGCGCCAGCAGCCAACGGGGGGTAGACGAGCAGTACTTC. Translation gives CASSQRGVDEQYF.

The chain carries TRBV5-1 and TRBJ2-3, with 12 positions matching TRBD2. Germline CDR1 SGHRS, CDR2 YFSETQ. The V and J ends lost 8 bases and 4 bases, in that order; junction bases with no gene match: 17. CDR3 size: 18 residues. The CDR3, as DNA: TGCGCCAGTAGCGGTGGACTAGCGGGAAAGATATTCCCAGATACGCAGTATTTT. Residues: CASSGGLAGKIFPDTQYF. Together with reference TRBV5-1 and TRBJ2-3, the CDR3 gives the full variable domain: KAGVTQTPRYLIKTRGQQVTLSCSPISGHRSVSWYQQTPGQGLQFLFEYFSETQRNKGNFPGRFSGRQFSNSRSEMNVSTLELGDSALYLCASSGGLAGKIFPDTQYFGPGTRLTVL.

This clonotype was observed many times. The rearrangement joins TRBV29-1 to TRBJ2-1, with 12 positions matching TRBD2. This CDR3 comprises 19 residues. Germline V gives CDR1 SQVTM, CDR2 ANQGSEA. After removal of 6 bases from V and 7 bases from J, the junction contained 22 bases not matched to a gene. CDR3 nucleotide sequence: TGCAGCGTGACCCTTTTTGGGCTAGCGGGAGGGCTCGGTAGAAATGAGCAGTTCTTC. Amino acid sequence: CSVTLFGLAGGLGRNEQFF.

The rearrangement uses TRBV6-1 and TRBJ2-5; 7 bases fit TRBD2. Trimming at V came to 11 bases and at J to 5 bases, leaving 11 bases not matched to a gene. The germline V gene encodes CDR1 MNHNS and CDR2 SASEGT. The CDR3 is made up of 13 amino acids. This CDR3 reads CAGEAGRGETQYF. The CDR3 nucleotides read TGTGCCGGCGAGGCTGGGAGGGGCGAGACCCAGTACTTC.

This clonotype appeared many times. The V gene is TRBV20-1, the J gene TRBJ2-1; the D is unclear. V lost 3 bases and J lost 2, with 5 bases in between. The CDR3 consists of 12 residues. Germline V lookup: CDR1 DFQATT, CDR2 SNEGSKA (reference sequence). The CDR3 DNA follows: TGCAGTGCTAGGGGCGCCTACAATGAGCAGTTCTTC. Protein product: CSARGAYNEQFF.

This clonotype has just a few counts. J is TRBJ2-5 and V is TRBV29-1; D is ambiguous. The V end lost 7 bases, the J end lost 5 bases, and 17 bases lay between the germline ends. The CDR3 is 13 residues long. Germline V CDR1 and CDR2: SQVTM, ANQGSEA. CDR3 DNA sequence: TGCAGCGCACGCCCCAGTCCTCCGGAGACCCAGTACTTC. This gives the protein CSARPSPPETQYF.

To note about this clonotype: One end of the junction varies from germline; a read error may be responsible. The chain uses TRBV5-1 and TRBJ1-1; no reliable D call. The germline V gene has CDR1 SGHRS and CDR2 YFSETQ. This CDR3 has 13 residues. DNA of the CDR3: TGCACCAGCAGCTGGAAGGATAACACTGAAGCTTTCTTT. Translating gives CTSSWKDNTEAFF.

This clonotype showed up just a few times. J is TRBJ1-2 and V is TRBV20-1; no reliable D call. CDR1 and CDR2 from the germline V gene are DFQATT and SNEGSKA (reference sequence). V was shortened by 5 bases and J by 1 base, with 14 bases between the two germline ends. This CDR3 comprises 14 residues. The CDR3 DNA sequence: TGCAGTGCTCGCCGGACGGGTCTTAACTATGGCTACACCTTC. Its protein product is CSARRTGLNYGYTF.

The chain couples TRBV29-1 to TRBJ1-2; tentatively, D is TRBD1 (5 bases). The CDR3 consists of 13 residues. Trimming shortened V by 5 bases and J by 2 bases, and 12 bases separated the two germline ends. Germline lookup yields CDR1 SQVTM and CDR2 ANQGSEA. The CDR3 region is CSVKLGQNYGYTF. The CDR3 DNA reads as TGCAGCGTTAAGTTGGGGCAGAACTATGGCTACACCTTC. Variable domain in full (rest from reference TRBV29-1 and TRBJ1-2): SAVISQKPSRDICQRGTSLTIQCQVDSQVTMMFWYRQQPGQSLTLIATANQGSEATYESGFVIDKFPISRPNLTFSTLTVSNMSPEDSSIYLCSVKLGQNYGYTFGSGTRLTVV.

CDR3 loop: CASSLKEQAFF. The CDR3 region has the DNA TGTGCCAGCAGCTTAAAAGAACAGGCTTTCTTT. The chain employs TRBV7-2 and TRBJ1-1; no firm D call. Germline CDR1 is SGHTA and CDR2 is FQGNSA. Trimming cost V 2 bases and J 11 bases, with 9 bases left between them. The CDR3 has 11 residues.

The V call is TRBV18, the J call TRBJ2-5; either TRBD1 or TRBD2 may fit D (5 bases each). The CDR3 has 16 amino acids. Per the germline V gene, CDR1 is KGHSH and CDR2 is LQKENI. With 1 base removed from V and 1 base from J, the gap between germline ends came to 13 bases. The CDR3 nucleotides read TGTGCCAGCTCACCACGGCAGGGTGGGACCCAAGAGACCCAGTACTTC. It codes for CASSPRQGGTQETQYF.

This chain joins TRBV9 and TRBJ2-2; no clear D gene. CDR1 is SGDLS and CDR2 is YYNGEE in the germline V gene. V lost 4 bases to trimming and J lost 4 bases, with 14 bases between them. This CDR3 is 15 amino acids long. CDR3 protein: CASSIDKDGTGELFF. The CDR3 nucleotides read TGTGCCAGCAGCATCGACAAGGACGGCACCGGGGAGCTGTTTTTT.